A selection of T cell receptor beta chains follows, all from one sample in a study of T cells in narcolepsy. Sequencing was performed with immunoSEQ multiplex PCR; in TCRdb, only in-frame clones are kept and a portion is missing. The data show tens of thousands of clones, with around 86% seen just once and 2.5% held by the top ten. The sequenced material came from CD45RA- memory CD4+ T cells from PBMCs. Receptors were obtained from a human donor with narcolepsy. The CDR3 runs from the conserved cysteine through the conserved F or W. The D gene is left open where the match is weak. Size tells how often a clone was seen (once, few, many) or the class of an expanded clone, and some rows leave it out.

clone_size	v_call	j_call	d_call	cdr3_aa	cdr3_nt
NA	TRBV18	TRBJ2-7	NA	CASSPGIGIDEQYF	TGTGCCAGCTCACCAGGGATCGGGATAGACGAGCAGTACTTC
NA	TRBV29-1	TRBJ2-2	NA	CSVKRSANTGELFF	TGCAGCGTTAAACGGTCCGCGAACACCGGGGAGCTGTTTTTT
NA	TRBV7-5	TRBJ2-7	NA	CVRSLARDAGGPGEQYF	TGTGTCAGAAGCTTAGCGCGCGACGCGGGAGGGCCCGGAGAGCAGTACTTC
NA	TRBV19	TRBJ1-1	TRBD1	CASSRDRTFEAFF	TGTGCCAGTAGCCGGGACAGGACGTTTGAAGCTTTCTTT
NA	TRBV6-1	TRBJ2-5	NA	CASQMWRGTQYF	TGTGCCAGCCAGATGTGGCGAGGGACCCAGTACTTC
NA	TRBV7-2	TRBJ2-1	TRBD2	CASSLLSGGYNEQFF	TGTGCCAGCAGCTTACTTAGCGGGGGGTACAATGAGCAGTTCTTC
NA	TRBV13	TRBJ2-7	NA	CASSSGLPSSYEQYF	TGTGCCAGCAGCTCAGGACTGCCTAGCTCCTACGAGCAGTACTTC
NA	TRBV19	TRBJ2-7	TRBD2	CASSILAGEYEQYF	TGTGCCAGTAGTATACTAGCGGGAGAGTACGAGCAGTACTTC
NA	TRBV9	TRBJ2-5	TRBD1	CASSGLTGGSGETQYF	TGTGCCAGCAGCGGACTAACAGGGGGCTCGGGGGAGACCCAGTACTTC
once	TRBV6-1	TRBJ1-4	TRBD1	CASSEARTGEVFRRKLFF	TGTGCCAGCAGTGAAGCTCGGACAGGGGAAGTTTTTAGGAGAAAACTGTTTTTT
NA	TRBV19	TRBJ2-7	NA	CASSIEQGAYEQYF	TGTGCCAGTAGTATAGAACAGGGCGCCTACGAGCAGTACTTC
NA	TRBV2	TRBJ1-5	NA	CASSGGWRQPQHF	TGTGCCAGCAGTGGAGGGTGGCGTCAGCCCCAGCATTTT
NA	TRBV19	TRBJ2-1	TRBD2	CASTHRTSGYNEQFF	TGTGCCAGTACCCATAGGACTAGCGGTTACAATGAGCAGTTCTTC
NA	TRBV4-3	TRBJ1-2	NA	CASSQLTVTNYGYTF	TGCGCCAGCAGCCAATTGACGGTTACTAACTATGGCTACACCTTC
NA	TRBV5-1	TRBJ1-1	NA	CASSNPGLDTEAFF	TGCGCCAGCAGCAATCCCGGGCTTGACACTGAAGCTTTCTTT
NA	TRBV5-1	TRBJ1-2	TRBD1	CASSLSSGGSDGYTF	TGCGCCAGCAGCTTGTCGTCAGGGGGGTCGGATGGCTACACCTTC
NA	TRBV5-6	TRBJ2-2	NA	CASSFRLGSDTGELFF	TGTGCCAGCAGCTTCAGGCTTGGGTCGGACACCGGGGAGCTGTTTTTT
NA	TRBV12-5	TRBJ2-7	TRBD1	CASDKGQSGEQYF	TGTGCTAGTGACAAGGGACAGAGCGGCGAGCAGTACTTC
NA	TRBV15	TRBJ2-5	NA	CATSRERHEGETQYF	TGTGCCACCAGCAGAGAGAGACACGAGGGGGAGACCCAGTACTTC
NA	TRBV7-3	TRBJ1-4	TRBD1	CASSLRAGGREKLFF	TGTGCCAGCAGCTTACGGGCAGGGGGCCGGGAAAAACTGTTTTTT
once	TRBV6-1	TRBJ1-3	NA	CASSEKVSGNTIYF	TGTGCCAGCAGTGAAAAGGTCTCTGGAAACACCATATATTTT
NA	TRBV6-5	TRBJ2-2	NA	CASSYAGSTGELFF	TGTGCCAGCAGTTACGCCGGGAGCACCGGGGAGCTGTTTTTT
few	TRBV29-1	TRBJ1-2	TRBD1	CSVGQGSNYGYTF	TGCAGCGTCGGACAGGGATCAAACTATGGCTACACCTTC
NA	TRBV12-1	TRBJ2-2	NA	CASSISGAGELFF	TGTGCCAGCAGCATTTCAGGGGCCGGGGAGCTGTTTTTT
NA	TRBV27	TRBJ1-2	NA	CASSLRQGTYGYTF	TGTGCCAGCAGTTTACGGCAGGGGACCTATGGCTACACCTTC
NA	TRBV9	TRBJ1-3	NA	CASSVAQTNTIYF	TGTGCCAGCAGCGTAGCTCAGACAAACACCATATATTTT
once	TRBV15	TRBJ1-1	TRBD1	CATSRDRGTNTEAFF	TGTGCCACCAGCAGGGACAGGGGAACGAACACTGAAGCTTTCTTT
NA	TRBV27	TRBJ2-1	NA	CASSPNSGSYNEQFF	TGTGCCAGCAGTCCAAATTCAGGGTCCTACAATGAGCAGTTCTTC
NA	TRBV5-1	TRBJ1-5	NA	CASSLNGDSNQPQHF	TGCGCCAGCAGCTTGAACGGGGATAGCAATCAGCCCCAGCATTTT
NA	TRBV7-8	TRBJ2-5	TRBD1	CASSLGRGSYGTQYF	TGTGCCAGCAGCTTAGGCAGGGGGAGTTATGGGACCCAGTACTTC
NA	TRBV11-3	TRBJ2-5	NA	CACSLESGGGQGETQYF	TGTGCCTGCAGCCTAGAGTCTGGGGGAGGCCAGGGGGAGACCCAGTACTTC
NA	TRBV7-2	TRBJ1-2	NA	CASSHRDPRRSGYTF	TGTGCCAGCAGCCATCGGGACCCAAGACGTAGTGGCTACACCTTC
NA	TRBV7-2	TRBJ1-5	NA	CASSGDGYQPQHF	TGTGCCAGCAGCGGTGACGGGTATCAGCCCCAGCATTTT
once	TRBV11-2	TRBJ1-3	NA	CASSFQGPHSGNTIYF	TGTGCCAGCAGCTTTCAGGGGCCTCACTCTGGAAACACCATATATTTT
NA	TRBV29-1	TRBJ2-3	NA	CSQGNLDTQYF	TGCAGCCAGGGTAACCTGGATACGCAGTATTTT
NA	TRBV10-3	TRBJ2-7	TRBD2	CAISSSGSAAYEQYF	TGTGCCATCAGCTCTAGCGGGAGTGCGGCCTACGAGCAGTACTTC
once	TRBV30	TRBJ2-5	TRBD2	CAWKLAGKETQYF	TGTGCCTGGAAACTAGCGGGCAAAGAGACCCAGTACTTC
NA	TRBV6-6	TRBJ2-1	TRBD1	CASSYSGQGGYNEQFF	TGTGCCAGCAGTTACTCCGGACAGGGAGGATACAATGAGCAGTTCTTC
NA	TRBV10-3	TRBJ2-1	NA	CATHPRQTTSLPRDEQFF	TGTGCCACCCATCCCCGACAAACTACTAGTCTCCCCCGAGATGAGCAGTTCTTC
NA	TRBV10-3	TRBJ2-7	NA	CAISGGTSSSYEQYF	TGTGCCATCAGTGGGGGGACATCGAGTTCCTACGAGCAGTACTTC
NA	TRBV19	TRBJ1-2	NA	CASSIDSASTDGYTF	TGTGCCAGTAGTATAGATTCGGCCAGCACAGATGGCTACACCTTC
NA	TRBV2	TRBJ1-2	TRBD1	CAKGQGAANYGYTF	TGTGCCAAGGGGCAGGGGGCGGCTAACTATGGCTACACCTTC
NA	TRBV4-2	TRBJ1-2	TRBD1	CASSPETTGMRLNYGYTF	TGTGCCAGCAGCCCAGAAACGACAGGGATGAGGCTCAACTATGGCTACACCTTC
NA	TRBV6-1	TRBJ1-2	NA	CASSEITSGSNYGYTF	TGTGCCAGCAGTGAAATTACTTCAGGCAGTAACTATGGCTACACCTTC
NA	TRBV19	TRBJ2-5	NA	CASRGGETQYF	TGTGCCAGTAGGGGGGGAGAGACCCAGTACTTC
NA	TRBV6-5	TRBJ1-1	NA	CASSYGREVEAFF	TGTGCCAGCAGTTACGGCAGGGAAGTCGAAGCTTTCTTT
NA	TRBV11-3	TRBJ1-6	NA	CASSLDGPGSYNSPLHF	TGTGCCAGCAGCTTAGATGGACCGGGCTCCTATAATTCACCCCTCCACTTT